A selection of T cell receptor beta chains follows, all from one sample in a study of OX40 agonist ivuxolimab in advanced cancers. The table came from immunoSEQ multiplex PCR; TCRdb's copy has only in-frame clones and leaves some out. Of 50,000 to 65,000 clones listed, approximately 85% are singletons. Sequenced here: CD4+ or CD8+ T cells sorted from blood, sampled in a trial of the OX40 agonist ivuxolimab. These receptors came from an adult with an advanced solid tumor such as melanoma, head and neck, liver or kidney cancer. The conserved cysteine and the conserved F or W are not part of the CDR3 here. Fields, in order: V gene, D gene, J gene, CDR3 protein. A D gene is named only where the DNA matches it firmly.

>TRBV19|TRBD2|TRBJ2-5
ASSIGLAGRETQY
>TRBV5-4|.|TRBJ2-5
ASSDYREETQY
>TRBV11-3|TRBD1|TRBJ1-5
ASSSGGHSNQPQH
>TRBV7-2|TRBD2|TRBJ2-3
ASSLGRTSGGEADTQY
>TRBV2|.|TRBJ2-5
ASSRDSRGETQY
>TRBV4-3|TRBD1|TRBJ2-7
ASSRDYLRDRSYEQY
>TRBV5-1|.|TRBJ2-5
ASSLGFQGSLETQY
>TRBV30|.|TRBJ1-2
AWGRGGGGYT
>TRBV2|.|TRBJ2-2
ASSGDGDGELF
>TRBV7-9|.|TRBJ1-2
ASSRLASANYGYT
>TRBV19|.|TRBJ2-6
ASSMWDLGSGANVLT
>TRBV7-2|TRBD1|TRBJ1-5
ASSSDSGTVQPQH
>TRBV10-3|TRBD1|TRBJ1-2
AISETGQGHGYT
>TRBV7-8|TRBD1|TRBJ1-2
ASSTRQGEERILYGYT
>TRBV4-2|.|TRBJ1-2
ASSQSSGREGGYT
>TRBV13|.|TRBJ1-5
ASSSYSNQPQH
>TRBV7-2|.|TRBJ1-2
ASSSTGLYGYT
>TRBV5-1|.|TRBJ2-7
ASSQQGYEQY
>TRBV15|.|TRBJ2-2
ATSTGQFGTGELF
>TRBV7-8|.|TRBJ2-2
ASSLTGALTGELF
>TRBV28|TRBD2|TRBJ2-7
ASSPTREGPEQY
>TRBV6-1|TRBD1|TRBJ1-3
ASSEGQAYSGNTIY
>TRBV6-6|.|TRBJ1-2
ASNSSSRSYYGYT
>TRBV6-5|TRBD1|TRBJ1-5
ASSYSRTGLGQPQH
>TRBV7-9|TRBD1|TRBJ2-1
ASSSGQVMNEQF
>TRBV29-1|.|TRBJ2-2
SVDGGRPTGELF
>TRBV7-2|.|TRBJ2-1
ASSLGYNNEQF
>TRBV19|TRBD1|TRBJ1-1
ASSTRQGRYNTEAF
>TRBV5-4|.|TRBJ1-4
ASSSQNNEKLF
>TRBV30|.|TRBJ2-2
AWSVLGAGELF
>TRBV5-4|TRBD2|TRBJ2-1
ASSLGGRGGGEQF
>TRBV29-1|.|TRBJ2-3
SVDRIIGDTQY
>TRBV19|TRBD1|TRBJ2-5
ASRGTGEGETQY
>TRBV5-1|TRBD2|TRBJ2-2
ASSSLAGASTGELF
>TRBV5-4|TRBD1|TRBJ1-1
ASSFDRGNTEAF
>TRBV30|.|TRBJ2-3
AWRARGGTDTQY
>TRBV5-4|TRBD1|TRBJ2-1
ASSLGGQGVNEQF
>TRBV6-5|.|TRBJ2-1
ASSYSTGEQF
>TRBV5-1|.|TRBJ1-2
ASSHAGGDGYT
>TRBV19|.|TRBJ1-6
ASSRTVGTPLH
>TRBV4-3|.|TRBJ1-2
ASSQGGIWGYT
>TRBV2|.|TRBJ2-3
ASSEGDTQY
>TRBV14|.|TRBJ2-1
ASSTKGVSYNEQF